This entry describes one T cell receptor (beta chain). Germline is not matched at one junction end, which may reflect a read error. The source of the sample is a study of blood T cell repertoires in COVID-19. CDR1 is LGHDT, CDR2 YNNKEL, per germline (reference sequence). This CDR3 contains 15 residues. The data were produced by immunoSEQ multiplex PCR, yet TCRdb's version contains in-frame clones alone and is incomplete. The sample comprises 330,000 or so clones, roughly nine tenths of which are singletons, and less than 20% rests with the top ten. The chain links TRBV3-1 (or the pseudogene TRBV3-2) to TRBJ1-2; D uncertain. Input material: PBMCs or T cells enriched from blood (not recorded which). This sequence was found in a woman aged 25 to 39 who had recovered from COVID-19. The CDR3, as DNA: TGTGCCAGCAGCCAAGCGGCTTCGGGGAACTATGCCTACACCTTC. This gives the protein CASSQAASGNYAYTF.